This TCR beta chain was documented in a study of Ad26.COV2.S vaccination and SARS-CoV-2 variants (dated by TCRdb to the early 2020s). Regarding the study in general: Donors in the vaccine arm were drawn from COV1001, a phase I-IIa trial of Ad26.COV2.S in healthy adults that was multicentre, randomized, double-blind and placebo-controlled. Ad26.COV2.S was administered intramuscularly at 5 x 10^10 or 1 x 10^11 viral particles, either as a single shot or as two shots given 56 days apart. The specificity and breadth of SARS-CoV-2-reactive T cell receptors after Ad26.COV2.S vaccination were assessed by TCRbeta repertoire sequencing. The TCR-sequenced set comprised around 32 samples: about 19 Ad26.COV2.S vaccine recipients, 5 placebo recipients and 8 SARS-CoV-2 convalescent individuals. Trial participants were randomized into five groups of five, in which low-dose or high-dose Ad26.COV2.S was given once or twice, or placebo was given on both occasions. Investigators did not know the trial group allocation while performing experiments and assessing outcomes.

Turning to this clone: Its antigen is unknown. Base-call qualities are not available, and no considerably larger clone is one nucleotide away.

General conclusions and limits of the study: Higher spike-specific TCR breadth was observed in Ad26.COV2.S recipients than in placebo recipients (P = 0.0014). According to the authors, total T cell responses may have been underestimated by the TCR breadth and depth analyses. After vaccination, spike-specific CD8+ and CD4+ T cell responses were reported to show substantial breadth. The study was not powered for comparison of responses between vaccine doses or regimens. Comparable non-spike TCR breadth was observed between vaccine and placebo recipients, consistent with only spike being contained in the vaccine.

The immunoSEQ Assay was used to sequence TCRbeta CDR3 regions. After extraction, genomic DNA underwent amplification by bias-controlled multiplex PCR, followed by high-throughput sequencing. The paper's data handling went like this. To quantify the absolute abundance of every unique TCRbeta CDR3 region, sequences were collapsed and filtered. Usable DNA was measured by amplifying reference genes present in all nucleated cells, and TCRbeta template counts were normalized to that usable DNA to estimate T cell fraction. Repertoire TCRs were annotated as SARS-CoV-2-specific when V gene, CDR3 amino acid sequence and J gene were exactly matched to a known reactive TCR set. MIRA supplied the reference SARS-CoV-2 TCR set, which was filtered for enrichment in COVID-19-positive ImmuneCODE repertoires so that public or cross-reactive TCRs were removed. Using the MIRA antigens, annotated TCRs were further analysed by specific ORF or by position within an ORF. Breadth was defined as annotated unique rearrangements over total unique productive rearrangements; depth was the summed frequency of those rearrangements. Group comparisons of TCR breadth used two-sided Wilcoxon rank-sum tests. The table was pulled from immuneACCESS by TCRdb, which kept in-frame rearrangements only. Such tables lose some clones; where checked, under half of the loss comes from unresolved V genes, and the rest has no known cause. D and trimming were read from the DNA, whereas the V and J calls and clone size are those reported in that table. In this sample the table shows 300,000 to 400,000 clones, roughly 90% of which occur a single time. The ten top clones hold approximately 5% of the sample.

CDR1 and CDR2 were assigned from the germline V gene as SGHTA and FQGTGA. Its CDR3 holds 14 amino acids, cysteine through phenylalanine. This entry keeps only the CDR3 DNA: 42 bases, framed from base 1. V was cut back by 0 bases and J by 7 bases, leaving a gap of 13 bases between them. The treatment or condition label, as the study defines it: approximately 18 received Ad26.COV2.S at low or high dose, single or two shots; 5 received placebo; per-sample allocation not given. Repertoires of vaccine and placebo recipients were sequenced from samples collected on day 63 after the first injection. In Cohort 1b, roughly 26 adults aged 18-55 years were enrolled at a single site in Boston, USA, between 29 July and 7 August 2020. Ad26.COV2.S consisted of a replication-incompetent adenovirus type 26 vector by which a prefusion-stabilized SARS-CoV-2 spike protein from the original Wuhan strain was expressed.

Source: peripheral blood, taken in a trial of Ad26.COV2.S vaccine versus placebo. In this chain, TRBV7-3 is recombined with TRBJ2-7; TRBD1 might be the D gene, on 6 matching bases. The sequence was obtained from a person aged 18-60 years who received the Ad26.COV2.S COVID-19 vaccine or a placebo. Here the CDR3 is given as CASSLTQGKGEQYF. The nucleotide sequence reads TGTGCCAGCAGCTTAACACAGGGCAAGGGGGAGCAGTACTTC. Full variable domain (CDR3 extended with the reference TRBV7-3 and TRBJ2-7 proteins): GAGVSQTPSNKVTEKGKYVELRCDPISGHTALYWYRQSLGQGPEFLIYFQGTGAADDSGLPNDRFFAVRPEGSVSTLKIQRTERGDSAVYLCASSLTQGKGEQYFGPGTRLTVT.